This is a list of T cell receptor beta chains from one sample in a study of OX40 agonist ivuxolimab in advanced cancers. Produced via immunoSEQ multiplex PCR; TCRdb's table is partial and in-frame only. The sample yields 76,000 or so clones, 65% to 90% seen once. The sequencing here drew on CD4+ or CD8+ T cells sorted from blood, taken in a trial of the OX40 agonist ivuxolimab. These receptors came from an adult with an advanced solid tumor such as melanoma, head and neck, liver or kidney cancer. Both conserved end residues are part of each CDR3. D genes are given only for firm matches. Clone size is stated in some rows and not others, as once, few, many or a class when expanded.

D	size	V	J	DNA	CDR3
NA	once	TRBV11-3	TRBJ2-3	TGTGCCAGCAGCTTAGCCGGCTTCCTTAGCACAGATACGCAGTATTTT	CASSLAGFLSTDTQYF
NA	NA	TRBV9	TRBJ1-2	TGTGCCAGCAGTTCATCTGACAGGAGGGGCTACACCTTC	CASSSSDRRGYTF
NA	NA	TRBV7-2	TRBJ2-7	TGTGCCAGCAGCACGGGGGCGGGGGCCTCCTACGAGCAGTACTTC	CASSTGAGASYEQYF
NA	few	TRBV4-3	TRBJ2-3	TGCGCCAGCAGCCAAGAGATGACCCAAGTCGGAGCAGATACGCAGTATTTT	CASSQEMTQVGADTQYF
NA	NA	TRBV19	TRBJ2-1	TGTGCCAGTAGTATTGAACTAAGGGGCTACAATGAGCAGTTCTTC	CASSIELRGYNEQFF
TRBD1	NA	TRBV30	TRBJ1-3	TGTGCCTGGAGACCCCCCGGGACAGAAGGAAACACCATATATTTT	CAWRPPGTEGNTIYF
NA	NA	TRBV25-1	TRBJ2-1	TGTGCCAGCAGTGAATTTGGGGGAATAGGGGAGCAGTTCTTC	CASSEFGGIGEQFF
TRBD1	NA	TRBV7-9	TRBJ1-4	TGTGCCAGCAGTGGCGACAGGGCTATTAATGAAAAACTGTTTTTT	CASSGDRAINEKLFF
NA	NA	TRBV19	TRBJ1-1	TGTGCCAGTAGTATGGGGGTGACGAGACTGAACACTGAAGCTTTCTTT	CASSMGVTRLNTEAFF
TRBD2	NA	TRBV6-6	TRBJ2-2	TGTGCCAGCAGTGAGCGGGGGGCTATCACCGGGGAGCTGTTTTTT	CASSERGAITGELFF
NA	many	TRBV7-9	TRBJ2-7	TGTGCCAGCAGCTTCCGACAGGACCAATTGACCTCCTACGAGCAGTACTTC	CASSFRQDQLTSYEQYF
TRBD2	NA	TRBV5-1	TRBJ2-2	TGCGCCAGCAGCTTGGTGGGACTAGCGACCGGGGAGCTGTTTTTT	CASSLVGLATGELFF
NA	NA	TRBV9	TRBJ2-1	TGTGCCAGCAGCGTAGGAGGACAGTCGGGCAATGAGCAGTTCTTC	CASSVGGQSGNEQFF
NA	NA	TRBV2	TRBJ2-5	TGTGCCAGCACCAAACTGACAGATGGGGAGACCCAGTACTTC	CASTKLTDGETQYF
NA	NA	TRBV5-1	TRBJ2-3	TGCGCCAGCAGCTTGCTGGCTAGCTTAACAGATACGCAGTATTTT	CASSLLASLTDTQYF
NA	NA	TRBV30	TRBJ1-6	TGTGCCTGGACAGGGGTAGGATCACCCCTCCACTTT	CAWTGVGSPLHF
NA	NA	TRBV7-2	TRBJ1-1	TGTGCCAGCAGCTTACAGGGTTCTATGAACACTGAAGCTTTCTTT	CASSLQGSMNTEAFF
NA	NA	TRBV5-4	TRBJ2-7	TGTGCCAGCAGCTGGGGCAGGGAAACCTACGAGCAGTACTTC	CASSWGRETYEQYF
TRBD2	NA	TRBV5-4	TRBJ2-1	TGTGCCAGCACCAACCGGGGGGGGGTATACAATGAGCAGTTCTTC	CASTNRGGVYNEQFF
NA	NA	TRBV6-6	TRBJ2-3	TGTGCCAGCAGCTCATATACGCAGTATTTT	CASSSYTQYF
TRBD1	once	TRBV5-4	TRBJ1-1	TGTGCCAGCAGCTTGGCGGGACAGGGGGTTGCACCGCCGGTGGACACTGAAGCTTTCTTT	CASSLAGQGVAPPVDTEAFF
TRBD1	NA	TRBV11-3	TRBJ2-5	TGTGCCAGCAGCCGACAGGGCGGGGAGACCCAGTACTTC	CASSRQGGETQYF
NA	NA	TRBV4-3	TRBJ1-5	TGCGCCAGCAGCCAAGTTACAGGTAGCAATCAGCCCCAGCATTTT	CASSQVTGSNQPQHF
NA	NA	TRBV5-1	TRBJ2-7	TGCGCCAGCAGCTTGGTCGGGGCCCACGAGCAGTACTTC	CASSLVGAHEQYF
TRBD1	few	TRBV11-1	TRBJ2-3	TGTGCCAGCAGCCGGCCCGGACAGGGGGTAGATACGCAGTATTTT	CASSRPGQGVDTQYF
NA	once	TRBV9	TRBJ2-3	TGTGCCAGCAGCCCATCTTGGACAGGCACAGATACGCAGTATTTT	CASSPSWTGTDTQYF
NA	NA	TRBV11-2	TRBJ1-6	TGTGCCAGCAGCTTAGAGCTACAGACAGAGTCCCTCCACTTT	CASSLELQTESLHF
TRBD1	NA	TRBV5-1	TRBJ2-5	TGCGCCAGCAGCCAGGAGGGACAGGGGGTCTGGGAGACCCAGTACTTC	CASSQEGQGVWETQYF
NA	NA	TRBV2	TRBJ2-1	TGTGCCAGCAGTCAGGGCCTGCTGACGGGGTTCTTC	CASSQGLLTGFF